This TCR beta chain derives from a study of beta chain features in type 1 diabetes. Isolation of CD4+ naive, central memory, regulatory and stem cell-like memory cells was achieved by sorting via CD45RO/CCR7/CD25/CD127/CD95/CD27. This CDR3 has 14 residues. V lost 3 bases and J lost 3; bases outside the gene matches: 8. Germline values: CDR1 GTSNPN, CDR2 SVGIG (reference sequence). The study reverse transcribed the entire isolated RNA, so it sequenced expressed TCRB transcripts. TCRdb's copy holds only in-frame clones and misses some; the assay was immunoSEQ multiplex PCR. The top ten hold approximately 0.64% of the sample, which has some 180,000 clones, 10% to 15% seen once.

Specimen: central memory CD4+ T cells from blood. The gene calls are TRBV30 and TRBJ2-7, with TRBD2 identical over 7 bases. This receptor was identified in a young woman in good health. The CDR3 nucleotides read TGTGCCTGGAGCCGAGCGGGACCCCTCTACGAGCAGTACTTC. Protein: CAWSRAGPLYEQYF.